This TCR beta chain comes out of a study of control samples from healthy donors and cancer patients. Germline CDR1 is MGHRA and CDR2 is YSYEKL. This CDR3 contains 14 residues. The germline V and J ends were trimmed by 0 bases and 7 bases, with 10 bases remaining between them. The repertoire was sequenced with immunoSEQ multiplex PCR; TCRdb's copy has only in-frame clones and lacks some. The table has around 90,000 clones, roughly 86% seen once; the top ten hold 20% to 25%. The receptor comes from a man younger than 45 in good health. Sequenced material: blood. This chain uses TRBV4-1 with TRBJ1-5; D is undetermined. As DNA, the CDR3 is TGCGCCAGCAGCCAAGACTCTGGGCACCAGCCCCAGCATTTT. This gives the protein CASSQDSGHQPQHF.